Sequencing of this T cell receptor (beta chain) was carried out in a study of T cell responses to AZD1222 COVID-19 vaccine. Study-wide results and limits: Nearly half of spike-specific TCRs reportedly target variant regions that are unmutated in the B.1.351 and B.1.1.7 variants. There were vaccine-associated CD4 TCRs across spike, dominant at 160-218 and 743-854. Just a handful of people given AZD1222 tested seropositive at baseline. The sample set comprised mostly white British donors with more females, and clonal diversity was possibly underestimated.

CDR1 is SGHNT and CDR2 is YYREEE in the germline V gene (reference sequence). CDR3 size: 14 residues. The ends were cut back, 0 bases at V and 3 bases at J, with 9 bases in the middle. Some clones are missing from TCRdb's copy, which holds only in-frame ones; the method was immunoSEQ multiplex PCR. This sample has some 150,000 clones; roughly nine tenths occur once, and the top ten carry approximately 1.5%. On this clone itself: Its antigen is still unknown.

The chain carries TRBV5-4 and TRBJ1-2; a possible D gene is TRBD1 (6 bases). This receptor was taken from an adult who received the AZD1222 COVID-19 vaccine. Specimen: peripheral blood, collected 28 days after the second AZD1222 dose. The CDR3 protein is CASSLEAGDYGYTF. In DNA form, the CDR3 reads TGTGCCAGCAGCTTGGAAGCAGGGGACTATGGCTACACCTTC.